This T cell receptor beta chain derives from a study of T cell changes during pregnancy in multiple sclerosis (dated by TCRdb to the late 2010s). In the study overall: Changes in the T cell repertoire over the course of pregnancy were examined in this study in women with multiple sclerosis.

Via the germline V gene, CDR1 is LGHNA and CDR2 YNFKEQ. The CDR3 sequence holds 15 residues, the cysteine and phenylalanine included. The DNA shown is the 45-base CDR3, in frame from base 1. V is reduced by 4 bases and J by 7 bases, leaving a spacing of 14 bases between them. Details on this clone: Its specific antigen is unknown. No base-level quality is on record; no much larger clone is a single base apart.

Library method: the immunoSEQ multiplex PCR assay. TCRdb holds this immuneACCESS table with in-frame rearrangements only. Some clones are missing; in checked studies, unresolved V genes explain under half, and the rest has no known cause. The sample has tens of thousands of clones on record, roughly 90% of them singletons. The ten largest account for 0.35% to 0.4% of the sample. This sequence was found in a female donor with multiple sclerosis, enrolled in a pregnancy study. The specimen comprised CD4+ T cells from peripheral blood mononuclear cells, sampled in the second trimester of pregnancy. Recombination joined TRBV4-2 with TRBJ1-6; confidence is insufficient to name the D gene. The DNA sequence follows: TGTGCCAGCAGCCCTCAGACCCAGACAAATTCACCCCTCCACTTT. Translation gives CASSPQTQTNSPLHF.